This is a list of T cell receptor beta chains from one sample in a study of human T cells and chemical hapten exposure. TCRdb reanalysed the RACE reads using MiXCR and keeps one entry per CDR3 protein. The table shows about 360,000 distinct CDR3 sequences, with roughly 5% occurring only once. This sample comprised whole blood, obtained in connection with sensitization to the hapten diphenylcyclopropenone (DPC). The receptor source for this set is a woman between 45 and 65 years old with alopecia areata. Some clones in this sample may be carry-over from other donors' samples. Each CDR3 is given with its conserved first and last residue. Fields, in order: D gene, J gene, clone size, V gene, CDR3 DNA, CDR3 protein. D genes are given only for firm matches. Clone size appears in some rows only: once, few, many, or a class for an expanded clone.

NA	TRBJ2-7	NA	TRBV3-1	TGTGCCAGCAGCCAGGGCGGCCTCCTGGAGCAGTACTTC	CASSQGGLLEQYF
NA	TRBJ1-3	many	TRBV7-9	TGTGCCAGCAGCTTAACAGCCAGCTCTGGAAACACCATATATTTT	CASSLTASSGNTIYF
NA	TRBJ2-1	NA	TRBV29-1	TGCAGCGCTACGCCCCAGGGCAATGAGCAGTTCTTC	CSATPQGNEQFF
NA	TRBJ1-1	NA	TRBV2	TGTGCCAGCCGATTTTACATGAACACTGAAGCTTTCTTT	CASRFYMNTEAFF
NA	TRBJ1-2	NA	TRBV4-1	TGCGCCAGCAGCCAAGGGAGTCGCAGCGCTAACTATGGCTACACCTTC	CASSQGSRSANYGYTF
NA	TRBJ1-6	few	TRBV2	TGTGCCAGCAGTGCGGAGGGCTCCTATAATTCACCCCTCCACTTT	CASSAEGSYNSPLHF
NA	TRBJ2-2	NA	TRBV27	TGTGCCAGCAGTTTAAGATACACCGGGGAGCTGTTTTTT	CASSLRYTGELFF
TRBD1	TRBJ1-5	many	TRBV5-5	TGTGCCAGCAGCTTGGCGACAGGGGGTCAGCCCCAGCATTTT	CASSLATGGQPQHF
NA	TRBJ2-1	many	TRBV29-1	TGCAGCGTTGACCCCACTCTTATGCGGACGAGCTCCTACAATGAGCAGTTCTTC	CSVDPTLMRTSSYNEQFF
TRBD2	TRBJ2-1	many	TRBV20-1	TGCAACCCACTAGCGGGGGACTACAATGAGCAGTTCTTC	CNPLAGDYNEQFF